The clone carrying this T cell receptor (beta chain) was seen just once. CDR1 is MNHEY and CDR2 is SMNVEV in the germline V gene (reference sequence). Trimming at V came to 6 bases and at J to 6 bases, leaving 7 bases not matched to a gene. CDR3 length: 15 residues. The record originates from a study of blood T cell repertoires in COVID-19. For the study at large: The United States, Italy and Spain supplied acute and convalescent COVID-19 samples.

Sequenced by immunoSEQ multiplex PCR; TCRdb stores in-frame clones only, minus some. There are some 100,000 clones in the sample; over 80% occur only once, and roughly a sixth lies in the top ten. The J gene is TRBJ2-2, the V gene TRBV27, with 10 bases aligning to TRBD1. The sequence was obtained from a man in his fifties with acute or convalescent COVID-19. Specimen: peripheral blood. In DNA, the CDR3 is TGTGCCAGCAGCCCGCCGACAGGGGGCCCCGGGGAGCTGTTTTTT. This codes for CASSPPTGGPGELFF.